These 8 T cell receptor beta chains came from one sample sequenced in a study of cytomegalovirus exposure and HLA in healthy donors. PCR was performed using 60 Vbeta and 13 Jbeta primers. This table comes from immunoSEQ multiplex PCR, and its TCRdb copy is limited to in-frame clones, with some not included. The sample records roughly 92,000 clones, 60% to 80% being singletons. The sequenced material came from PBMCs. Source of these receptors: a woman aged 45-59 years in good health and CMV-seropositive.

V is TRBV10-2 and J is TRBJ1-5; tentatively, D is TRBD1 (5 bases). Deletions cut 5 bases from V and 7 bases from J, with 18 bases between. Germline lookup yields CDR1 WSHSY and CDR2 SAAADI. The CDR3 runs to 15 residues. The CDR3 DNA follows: TGCGCCAGCAGTCTCCTGGGGTCCGGGGGGCAGCCCCAGCATTTT. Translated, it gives CASSLLGSGGQPQHF.

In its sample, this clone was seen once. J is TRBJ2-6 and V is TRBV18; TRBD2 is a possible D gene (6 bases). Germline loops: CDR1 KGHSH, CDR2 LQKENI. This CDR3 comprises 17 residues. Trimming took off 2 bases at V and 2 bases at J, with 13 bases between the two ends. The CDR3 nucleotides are TGTGCCAGCTCACCAGATACAGGAGGGGCTGGGGCCAACGTCCTGACTTTC. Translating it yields CASSPDTGGAGANVLTF.

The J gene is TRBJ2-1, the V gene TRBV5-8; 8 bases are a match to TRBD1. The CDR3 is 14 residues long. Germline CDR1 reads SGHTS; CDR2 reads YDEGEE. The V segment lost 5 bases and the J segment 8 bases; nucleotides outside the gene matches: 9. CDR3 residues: CASRTTGVTHEQFF. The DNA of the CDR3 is TGTGCCAGCAGAACGACAGGGGTCACCCATGAGCAGTTCTTC.

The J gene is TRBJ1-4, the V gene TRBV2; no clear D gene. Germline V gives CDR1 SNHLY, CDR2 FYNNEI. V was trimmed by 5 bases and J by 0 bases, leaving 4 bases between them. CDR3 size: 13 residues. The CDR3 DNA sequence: TGTGCCAGCAGTACAGCAACTAATGAAAAACTGTTTTTT. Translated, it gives CASSTATNEKLFF.

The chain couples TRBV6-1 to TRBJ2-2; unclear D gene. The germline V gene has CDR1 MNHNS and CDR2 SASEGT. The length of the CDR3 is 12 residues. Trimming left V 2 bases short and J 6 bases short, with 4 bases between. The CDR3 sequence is CASSEYPGELFF. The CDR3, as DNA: TGTGCCAGCAGTGAATATCCCGGGGAGCTGTTTTTT.

The CDR3 nucleotides read TGTGCCAGCTCACTACAGGGGGAAAAATTTTCACCCCTCCACTTT. Residues: CASSLQGEKFSPLHF. The chain uses TRBV18 and TRBJ1-6; 8 nucleotides match TRBD1. V lost 4 bases, J lost 9 bases, and 8 bases stayed unmatched. This CDR3 is 15 amino acids long. From germline, CDR1 is KGHSH and CDR2 LQKENI.

The CDR3 DNA is TGTGCCAGCAGCGAAACAGGAGTTAATTCACCCCTCCACTTT. Translated, it gives CASSETGVNSPLHF. The V and J genes are TRBV6-4 and TRBJ1-6; perhaps TRBD1 as D (5 bases). Germline V gives CDR1 MRHNA, CDR2 SNTAGT. CDR3 size: 14 residues. V was pared by 6 bases and J by 6 bases, with 12 bases between.

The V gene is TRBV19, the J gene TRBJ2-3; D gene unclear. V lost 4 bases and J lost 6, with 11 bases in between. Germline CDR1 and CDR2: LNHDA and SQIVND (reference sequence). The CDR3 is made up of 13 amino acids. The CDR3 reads CASSSLPSDTQYF. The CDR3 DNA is TGTGCCAGTAGTAGTCTCCCGTCCGATACGCAGTATTTT.